Listed below are T cell receptor beta chains from one sample, sequenced in a study of cytomegalovirus exposure and HLA in healthy donors. Profiled with immunoSEQ multiplex PCR; TCRdb holds only in-frame clones, not every one. Its listing shows fewer than 130,000 clones. The sample comprised PBMCs. The source is a man aged 50-59 years in good health and CMV-seronegative. Both conserved end residues are trimmed from each CDR3.

v_call	j_call	cdr3_aa
TRBV6-6	TRBJ1-3	ASVNRSSGNTIY
TRBV5-1	TRBJ2-7	ASSNAVAASPEQY
TRBV29-1	TRBJ1-1	TTSGTGNTEAF
TRBV2	TRBJ2-2	ATLGAYGTGELF
TRBV9	TRBJ2-7	ASSVAPIEQESSYEQY
TRBV5-1	TRBJ2-3	ASPPRLADLRGDTQY
TRBV30	TRBJ1-1	AFGTGTEAF
TRBV7-9	TRBJ1-1	ASSPRQGGTEAF
TRBV9	TRBJ1-2	ASSVEGVTNYGYT
TRBV5-8	TRBJ2-5	ASSSGQAQETQY
TRBV7-2	TRBJ2-5	ASSSRQQETQY
TRBV2	TRBJ1-2	ASRPRTASNYGYT
TRBV9	TRBJ2-5	ASSVEAGNVVTQY
TRBV25-1	TRBJ1-6	ASSDYGLNNSPLH
TRBV7-9	TRBJ1-3	ASSSSGGDTIY
TRBV9	TRBJ1-4	ASSLQGGKLF
TRBV18	TRBJ2-1	ASSASGGAGSEQF
TRBV9	TRBJ1-3	ASSLTASSGNTIY
TRBV5-6	TRBJ2-7	ASSPTPGQGGYEQY
TRBV5-1	TRBJ1-5	ASSLGGQANQPQH
TRBV29-1	TRBJ1-1	SSRTANTEAF
TRBV5-4	TRBJ1-1	ASSVQGTEAF
TRBV6-1	TRBJ1-1	ASKGGGRMAF
TRBV5-1	TRBJ2-5	ASSLASEPQETQY
TRBV18	TRBJ1-1	ASSPKAGARNTEAF
TRBV6-5	TRBJ1-4	ASSYSTATNEKLF
TRBV9	TRBJ2-1	ASSADRVPYNEQF
TRBV12-5	TRBJ2-1	ASGLNLQGAKGYEQF
TRBV7-2	TRBJ2-1	ASSPLGSRSSEQF